What follows describes a single T cell receptor (beta chain). Its recognized antigen is unknown. The input lacks base qualities; no much larger clone sits a single base away. This record belongs to a study of cytomegalovirus exposure and HLA in healthy donors (dated by TCRdb to 2016 to 2017). Regarding the study in general: According to a later analysis, one platform produced both the roughly 130 validation repertoires and the 666 repertoires of the first cohort. The study was designed to test whether signatures of past pathogen exposure could be identified by cataloging public T cell receptors. A separate validation cohort of approximately 120 different subjects was used in addition to the roughly 700-subject first cohort. To predict cytomegalovirus infection status, the study brought together high-throughput TCR immunosequencing, statistical association of individual TCRs with disease status, and machine learning. What the work shows at the level of the full study, not this receptor alone: The study gave a list of some 150 TCR beta chains associated with cytomegalovirus. The classifier was reported to diagnose cytomegalovirus status with high specificity and sensitivity in both the original and validation cohorts. A later analysis lacked HLA typing for the validation cohort, so it scored co-occurrence in that cohort across all 110 or so repertoires. It was suggested by the authors that the approach could potentially be generalized to other disease states and immunological phenotypes. In vitro tests confirmed that a few of the cytomegalovirus-associated TCR beta chains recognize cytomegalovirus antigens. Most TCR sequences were seen in very few donors, while some public TCRs were found in many individuals. A later analysis found that TCRs clustered in the first cohort also tended to co-occur in the roughly 120 validation repertoires, with 94% of cluster scores above 0.

V lost 5 bases and J lost 3 bases, and the count of bases not matched to a germline gene is 7. CDR1 and CDR2, per the germline V gene (reference sequence), are SGHNT and YYREEE. Reading from cysteine to phenylalanine, the CDR3 counts 15 amino acids. Kept here is only the CDR3 DNA, which spans 45 bases and is read in frame from base 1. Separate from the approximately 700-subject first cohort, the validation cohort of about 120 subjects was the group to which the donors belonged. Libraries came from the immunoSEQ multiplex PCR assay. Turning to the authors' computational methods: A statistical classification framework was built to diagnose cytomegalovirus status from the catalog of TCR beta chain sequences. The clones in this table, taken by TCRdb from immuneACCESS, are in-frame only. Not every clone is retained; where verified, under half of the shortfall comes from an unresolved V gene, and the cause of the rest is unknown. Clone size and V and J calls were adopted from that table, with D and trimming inferred from the DNA. The sample table holds 80,000 to 90,000 clones, of which around 96% were seen once. The top ten hold 0.78% of the sample.

The receptor chain draws on TRBV5-4 and TRBJ2-2; 7 junctional bases match TRBD2. Sequenced material: PBMCs. This sequence originates from a man aged 18-30 years in good health and CMV-seronegative. The CDR3 loop reads CASSSGTKDTGELFF. The nucleotide sequence reads as follows: TGTGCCAGCAGTTCGGGGACTAAAGACACCGGGGAGCTGTTTTTT.